This entry features one TCR beta chain sequence. Its antigen is not known. This record belongs to a study of T cell responses to AZD1222 COVID-19 vaccine. General study findings and limits: Baseline testing showed seropositivity in only six or seven AZD1222 recipients. Clonal diversity may have been underestimated in mostly white British donors.

Clones were sequenced by immunoSEQ multiplex PCR, and TCRdb holds only the in-frame ones, with some missing. This table has about 140,000 clones, 93% appearing once. The source was peripheral blood, collected on day 0 of AZD1222 vaccination. This TCR derives from an adult in good health.

As DNA, the CDR3 is TGTGCCAGCAGCGCCTCCCCTAGCGGGGGGGCCTACAATGAGCAGTTCTTC. This translates into CASSASPSGGAYNEQFF. This chain uses TRBV11-3 with TRBJ2-1; 12 bases match TRBD2. The germline V gene has CDR1 SGHNT and CDR2 YENEEA. This CDR3 contains 17 residues. The trim removed 5 bases at V and 2 bases at J, leaving 7 bases unmatched.